Reported below is one TCR beta chain. Its antigen is undetermined. Clones were read by immunoSEQ multiplex PCR, and TCRdb kept only the in-frame ones, dropping some. The data contain a few hundred thousand clones, around 89% of them singletons. The V end was cut by 2 bases, the J end by 4 bases, with 12 bases between. Germline CDR1 and CDR2: SGHTA and FQGNSA. The CDR3 length is 15 residues. The source of the sample is a study of cytomegalovirus exposure and HLA in healthy donors. Broader study findings: High specificity and sensitivity for cytomegalovirus status were reported for the classifier. The study put some 160 TCR beta chains on its list as cytomegalovirus-associated.

This TCR derives from a woman aged 18-35 years in good health and CMV-seronegative. V is TRBV7-2 and J is TRBJ2-1, with D possibly matching TRBD2 (6 bases). Material for sequencing was PBMCs. The CDR3 DNA is TGTGCCAGCAGCTTACAGGGAGGTGGGTACAATGAGCAGTTCTTC. This codes for CASSLQGGGYNEQFF.